This paragraph covers one TCR beta chain sequence. Its cognate antigen has yet to be identified. Base qualities were left out, and no much larger clone turns up one base away. From the cysteine through the phenylalanine, the CDR3 covers 14 amino acids. Here the CDR3 DNA is all that survives: 42 bases in frame from base 1. The germline V gene gives CDR1 as MGHRA and CDR2 as YSYEKL. Trimming costs V 0 bases and J 4 bases, and their ends lie 7 bases apart. The cohort was made up of approximately 670 healthy bone marrow donors. At the time of sampling, every cohort member was nominally healthy, though immune exposures that went unrecorded were likely present. The donor tested CMV seronegative, placing the donor among the 350 to 400 seronegative members of the cohort. Every donor gave a peripheral blood sample, and the peripheral blood mononuclear cells from that sample were used for TCR beta sequencing. The Qiagen DNeasy Blood Extraction Kit was used to extract genomic DNA from the blood cell samples.

Library creation used the immunoSEQ multiplex PCR assay. The multiplex PCR relied on a mix of 60 forward primers for TCR Vbeta segments and 13 reverse primers for TCR Jbeta segments. A multiplex PCR assay on genomic DNA amplified the CDR3 region of rearranged TCR beta genes. On the Illumina HiSeq System, the amplified TCR beta libraries were sequenced as 87-base-pair reads. Concerning the study's data processing: A later analysis tallied 70 million to 100 million unique TCR beta chains across the 700 or so repertoires, and approximately 12 million of those chains were shared by two or more donors. Raw reads were error-corrected and collapsed into unique sequences by a nearest-neighbor algorithm in which closely related sequences were merged to remove PCR and sequencing errors. To assign V, D and J gene segments, CDR3 sequences were aligned to IMGT reference sequences. For a sequence to be retained, a match of at least six nucleotides was required to both a V gene segment and a J gene segment. A rearrangement was called productive if the CDR3 had no stop codons and remained in frame with V and J, and every other rearrangement was called non-productive. Following IMGT convention, CDR3 was defined as the stretch from the second conserved V-encoded cysteine to the conserved J-encoded phenylalanine. Sequences without an unambiguous match to a single V gene segment were excluded from the earlier analysis of over 500 of the donors. In an earlier analysis of several hundred of the donors, V segments were called functional above 56.7% productive rearrangements and were called segregating when the between-donor standard deviation exceeded 5%. A statistical classification framework was developed to diagnose cytomegalovirus status using the catalog of TCR beta chain sequences. In a later analysis, TCR nucleotide sequences were compared against IMGT/GENE-DB human TR gene sequences so that V and J genes could be assigned. In a later analysis, CDR3 sequences and most-parsimonious VDJ recombination scenarios were assigned using the TCRdist pipeline. In a later analysis, each TCR beta chain was defined by its CDR3 amino acid sequence together with its V-gene family, and reads lacking a unique V-gene family were excluded. To address suspected cross-contamination and a sequencing artifact, a later analysis removed a few hundred highly shared, low-generation-probability nucleotide sequences. In a later analysis, a clonal expansion index for each public chain was calculated from normalized within-repertoire ranks of inferred template counts. Generation probabilities in a later analysis came from a VDJ recombination model fitted to out-of-frame rearrangements, and those results were checked against IGoR. In a later analysis, hypergeometric tests were used to score TCR-TCR, TCR-HLA and TCR-CMV co-occurrence, with a repertoire-size bias correction applied to TCR pairs. A later analysis estimated false discovery rates by permuting HLA or CMV assignments 20 times. In a later analysis, co-occurring TCRs were grouped with DBSCAN, and TCRdist sequence similarity was added when clustering was performed within HLA-allele-positive subsets. Repertoires with fewer than 30,000 or more than 120,000 public chains, plus five repertoires with anomalous nucleotide sharing, were excluded from co-occurrence clustering. Here the immuneACCESS table is served through TCRdb, limited to in-frame sequences with V and J called. Missing clones are a known gap in these copies; in checked studies unresolved V genes cover under half, and the rest lacks a known reason. The DNA gave D and trimming, while V, J and clone size come from that table. In all, the sample holds around 130,000 clones, and approximately 80% of those were seen once. Less than 2.5% of the sample is in the top ten clones.

The entry originates in a study of cytomegalovirus exposure and HLA in healthy donors (dated by TCRdb to 2017 to 2019). General notes on the study: In an earlier analysis of roughly 500 of the donors, about 260 Gb of sequence data and approximately 100 million unique TCR beta sequences from roughly 200 million T cells were reported. An early release that covered some 630 HLA-typed donors contained approximately 300 gigabases of sequencing data and about 84 million unique TCR sequences. Of the roughly 400 genotyped donors, less than 90% were placed in the genetic ancestry cluster associated with self-reported Caucasian donors. The study aimed to test whether signatures of past pathogen exposure could be identified by cataloging public T cell receptors. The study profiled the T cell repertoires of 500 to 800 subjects by immunosequencing and related them to cytomegalovirus serostatus. Besides the first cohort of 666 subjects, a separate validation cohort made up of 120 different subjects was used. High-throughput TCR immunosequencing, statistical association of individual TCRs with disease status, and machine learning were combined to predict cytomegalovirus infection status. To study patterns of TCR occurrence, a later analysis re-analyzed previously published TCR beta repertoires from around 700 donors and added high-resolution HLA genotyping. Rather than using new phenotypic data, the later analysis identified candidate immune exposures from TCR beta sequences and from how often those sequences occurred across donors. An earlier analysis of 587 of the donors used high-throughput TCR beta sequencing to judge whether each TCR beta V gene segment behaved as functional or pseudogenic. Donor age, sex, ethnicity and CMV serostatus were compiled together with the repertoire data. In a later genetic analysis, genome-wide SNP genotypes for about 65% of the roughly 670 donors were used, and that subset was treated as a discovery cohort. All discovery cohort repertoires had been generated on a single sequencing platform. HLA typing included class I and class II loci at four-digit resolution. The number of typed donors differed by locus: roughly 629-640 for A, B, C, DRB1 and DQB1; some 540 for DQA1; approximately 610 for DPA1; and 450 to 480 for DPB1. Roughly 5 DR-DQ haplotypes were handled as single units for association and clustering, since linkage in the cohort was strong. Across around 400 genotyped donors of the cohort, an average of about 240,000 unique TCR beta nucleotide sequences per donor were sequenced, and approximately 17% of those sequences were non-productive. Study-wide findings and limitations: In both the original and validation cohorts, the classifier was reported to diagnose cytomegalovirus status with high specificity and sensitivity. In a later analysis, the rate of TCR association differed among HLA loci, with DRB1 alleles having the most associated TCRs and HLA-C alleles having the fewest. A cluster of highly shared sequence variants was judged likely to be a technical artifact of the sequencing pipeline. HLA typing was unavailable for some donors at each locus, so association tests used only the typed subset. According to a later genetic analysis, donors in an Asian-associated ancestry cluster had fewer N-insertions in productive TCRs than the roughly 670-donor mean. Approximately 16 rarely observed V segments, including chromosome 9 orphons, were excluded from the earlier analysis of several hundred of the donors because counts were too low. Strong co-occurrence of HLA alleles, especially DR and DQ, made assigning TCR associations to individual alleles difficult. Most CMV-associated TCR beta chains appeared to be HLA-restricted in a later analysis, and the HLA associations seemed to be driven largely by CMV exposure. In a later analysis, several top co-occurrence clusters were reported to appear linked to parvovirus B19, influenza, CMV and Epstein-Barr virus. While some public TCRs were present in many individuals, most TCR sequences turned up only very rarely across donors. A few of the identified cytomegalovirus-associated TCR beta chains were confirmed in vitro to be specific for cytomegalovirus antigens. The only immune exposure information available for the cohort was CMV serostatus. A further reported finding was that TCR beta sequences accurately predicted the HLA-A and HLA-B alleles for most subjects in the first cohort. At a false discovery rate of 0.05, a later analysis linked approximately 18,000 TCR beta sequences to specific HLA alleles. The cohort was sequenced for TCR beta chains only, and without alpha or paired-chain data the features that could be detected were limited. An earlier analysis of approximately 500 of the donors showed that most TCR beta V segments appeared in productive rearrangements either about 87% or about 30% of the time, which broadly matched IMGT annotations. In a later analysis, HLA-associated TCR beta chains were found to be more clonally expanded and to have lower generation probabilities than equally common non-associated chains. Sequencing depth was assumed to be roughly uniform across donors in the presence/absence analyses, though that assumption may not hold. The authors suggested that the approach could potentially be extended to other disease states and immunological phenotypes. V-gene and J-gene trimming of TCR beta chains was associated with a missense DCLRE1C variant in a later genetic analysis, and the association was replicated in an independent cohort. The study gave a list of 150 to 200 TCR beta chains associated with cytomegalovirus. Linkage disequilibrium might explain the correlated functional status among segregating V segments, but an unknown experimental factor could not be excluded. Because the 87-base-pair reads could not distinguish some IMGT-functional V segments, including TRBV6-2 and TRBV6-3, those segments were excluded.

What was sequenced was PBMCs. The chain is assembled from TRBV4-1 and TRBJ2-1, and the D gene may be TRBD1, 6 bases matching. This TCR was sampled from a woman aged 40-49 years in good health and CMV-seronegative. In nucleotide form, the sequence is TGCGCCAGCAGCCAAGATCAGGGGTACAATGAGCAGTTCTTC. Its protein is CASSQDQGYNEQFF.